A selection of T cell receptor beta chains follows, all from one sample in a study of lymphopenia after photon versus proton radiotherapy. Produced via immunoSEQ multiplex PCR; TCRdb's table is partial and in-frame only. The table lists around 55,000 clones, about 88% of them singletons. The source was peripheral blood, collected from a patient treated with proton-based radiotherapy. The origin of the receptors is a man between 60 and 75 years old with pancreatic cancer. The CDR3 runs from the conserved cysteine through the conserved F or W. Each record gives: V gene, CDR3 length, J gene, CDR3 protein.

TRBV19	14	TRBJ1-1	CASSTDRWNTEAFF
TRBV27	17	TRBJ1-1	CASSFGSRELLNTEAFF
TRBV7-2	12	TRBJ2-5	CASSSSQETQYF
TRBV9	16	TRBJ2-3	CASSVGSGRGTDTQYF
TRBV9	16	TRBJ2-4	CASSPSARLAKNIQYF
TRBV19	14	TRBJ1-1	CASSIGHTIGGAFF
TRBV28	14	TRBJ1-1	CASSAPPRNTEAFF
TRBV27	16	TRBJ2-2	CASSLTGTSGRLELFF
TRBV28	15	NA	CASSFRDWASYEQYF
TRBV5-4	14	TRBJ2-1	CASSPGQGRNEQFF
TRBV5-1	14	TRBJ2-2	CASSLTGNTGELFF
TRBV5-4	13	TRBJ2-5	CASSSQGDETQYF
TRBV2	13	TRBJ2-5	CASALALKETQYF
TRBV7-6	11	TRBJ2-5	CASSSRETQYF
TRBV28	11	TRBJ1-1	CATQRGTEAFF
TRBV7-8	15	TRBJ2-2	CASNTGTGRPGELFF
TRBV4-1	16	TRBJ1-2	CASSQEGAGNDYGYTF
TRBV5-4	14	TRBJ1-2	CASSLEQTLGGYTF
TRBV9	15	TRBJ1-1	CASNRVQGPNTEAFF
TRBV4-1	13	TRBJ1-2	CASSIGTNYGYTF
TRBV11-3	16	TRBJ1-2	CASSLEGRGGDYGYTF
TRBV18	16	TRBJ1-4	CASSPLTTATNEKLFF
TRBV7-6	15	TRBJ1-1	CASSLAAGENTEAFF
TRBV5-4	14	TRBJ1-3	CASSFPGAGNTIYF
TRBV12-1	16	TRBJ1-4	CASSPGNRGLNEKLFF
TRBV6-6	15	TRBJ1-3	CASRASLFSGNTIYF
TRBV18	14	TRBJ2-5	CASSPGGPPETQYF
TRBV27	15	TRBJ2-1	CASSAPRGGLNEQFF
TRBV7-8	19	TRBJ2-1	CASSSGLAGGKGRESEQFF
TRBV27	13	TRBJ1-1	CASSLNRYTEAFF
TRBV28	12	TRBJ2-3	CASSSGTDTQYF
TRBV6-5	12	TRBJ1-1	CATWTVNTEAFF
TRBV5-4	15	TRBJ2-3	CASSLELAATDTQYF
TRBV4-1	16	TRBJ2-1	CASSQRQMFSYNEQFF
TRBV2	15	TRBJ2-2	CASSLRGLDTGELFF
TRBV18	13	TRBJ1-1	CASSPLPNTEAFF
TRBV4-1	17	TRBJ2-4	CASSQDQGSHAKNIQYF
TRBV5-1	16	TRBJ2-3	CASSLGSGKGTDTQYF
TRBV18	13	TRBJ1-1	CASSPTTTHEAFF
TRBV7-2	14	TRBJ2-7	CASSPGGPTYEQYF
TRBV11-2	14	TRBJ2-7	CASSEAGPSYEQYF
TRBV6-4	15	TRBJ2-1	CASSEYTSGLNEQFF
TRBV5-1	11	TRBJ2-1	CASSREGEQFF
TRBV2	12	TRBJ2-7	CASSGQGNEQYF
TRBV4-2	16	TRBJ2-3	CASSQDLTRGSDTQYF
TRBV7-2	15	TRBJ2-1	CASRFDRLSYNEQFF
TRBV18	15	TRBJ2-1	CASSHRESSYNEQFF
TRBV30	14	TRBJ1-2	CAWSVNNLRGGYTF
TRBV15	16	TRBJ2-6	CATSGGGVIGANVLTF
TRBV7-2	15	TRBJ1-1	CASSPRGTVNTEAFF
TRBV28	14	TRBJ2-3	CAITSGGHADTQYF
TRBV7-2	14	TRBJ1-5	CASSLAGSNQPQHF
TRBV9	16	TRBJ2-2	CASSVLTRGGTGELFF
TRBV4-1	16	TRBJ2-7	CASSQVWLADRGEQYF
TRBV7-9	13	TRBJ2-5	CASGSTSHETQYF